This TCR beta chain derives from a study of T cell responses to AZD1222 COVID-19 vaccine. Points from the study as a whole: Baseline testing showed seropositivity in only 5 or 6 AZD1222 recipients. Nearly half of spike-specific TCRs reportedly target unmutated variant regions. Spike-specific TCR repertoires showed rising breadth and depth after two AZD1222 doses.

CDR3 size: 13 residues. V lost 1 base to trimming and J lost 2 bases, with 3 bases between them. Germline V CDR1 and CDR2: SEHNR, FQNEAQ (reference sequence). Assay used: immunoSEQ multiplex PCR; TCRdb lists only in-frame clones, some missing. The repertoire holds 180,000 or so clones, about 90% seen once, with more than 4% in the top ten. In regard to this clone: Its antigen remains unidentified.

The rearrangement uses TRBV7-9 and TRBJ1-3; D not resolved. The sequence was collected from an adult who received the MenACWY meningococcal vaccine as a control. The specimen was peripheral blood, collected 28 days after the second dose of the MenACWY control vaccine. The CDR3 reads CASSLGAGNTIYF. CDR3 nucleotides: TGTGCCAGCAGCTTAGGGGCTGGAAACACCATATATTTT. The full variable domain, completed using reference TRBV7-9 and TRBJ1-3, is DTGVSQNPRHKITKRGQNVTFRCDPISEHNRLYWYRQTLGQGPEFLTYFQNEAQLEKSRLLSDRFSAERPKGSFSTLEIQRTEQGDSAMYLCASSLGAGNTIYFGEGSWLTVV.